This entry describes one T cell receptor beta chain. This entry comes from a study of PD-L1 blockade in urothelial cancer. Study context: The number of prior chemotherapy regimens per patient was 0 to 3. T cell content in blood samples showed a median of about 140,000.

After removal of 3 bases from V and 5 bases from J, the junction contained 7 bases not matched to a gene. Germline V lookup: CDR1 SGHNT, CDR2 YYREEE (reference sequence). CDR3 length: 15 residues. Measured with immunoSEQ multiplex PCR; TCRdb has only the in-frame clones, and not every one. The sample comprises tens of thousands of clones, almost 90% of which are singletons, and under 2% rests with the top ten. Time point described: pretreatment peripheral blood. The gene calls are TRBV5-4 and TRBJ2-5; TRBD1 agrees at 10 bases. This material consisted of PBMCs, taken around atezolizumab (anti-PD-L1) treatment. This clonotype was obtained from a man aged 55 to 69 with urothelial cancer. The CDR3 DNA is TGTGCCAGCAGCTCGTTCCGGGACAGGGGTGAGACCCAGTACTTC. Its protein product is CASSSFRDRGETQYF.